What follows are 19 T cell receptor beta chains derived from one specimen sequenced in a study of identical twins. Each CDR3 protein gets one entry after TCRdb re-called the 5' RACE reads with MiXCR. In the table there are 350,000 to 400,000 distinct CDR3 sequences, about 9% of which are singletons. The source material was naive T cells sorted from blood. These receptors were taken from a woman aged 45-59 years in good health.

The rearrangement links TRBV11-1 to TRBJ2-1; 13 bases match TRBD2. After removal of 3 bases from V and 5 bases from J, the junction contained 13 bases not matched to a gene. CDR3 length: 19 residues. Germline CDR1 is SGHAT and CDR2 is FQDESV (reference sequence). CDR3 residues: CASSFPGLAGLDGNNEQFF. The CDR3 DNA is TGTGCCAGCAGCTTTCCGGGACTAGCGGGATTGGATGGGAACAATGAGCAGTTCTTC.

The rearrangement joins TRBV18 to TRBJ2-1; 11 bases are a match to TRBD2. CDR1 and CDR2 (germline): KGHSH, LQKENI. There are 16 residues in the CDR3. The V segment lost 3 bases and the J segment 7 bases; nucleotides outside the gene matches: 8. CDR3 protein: CASSPPSGRYDNEQFF. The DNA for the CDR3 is TGTGCCAGCTCACCGCCTAGCGGGAGGTATGATAATGAGCAGTTCTTC.

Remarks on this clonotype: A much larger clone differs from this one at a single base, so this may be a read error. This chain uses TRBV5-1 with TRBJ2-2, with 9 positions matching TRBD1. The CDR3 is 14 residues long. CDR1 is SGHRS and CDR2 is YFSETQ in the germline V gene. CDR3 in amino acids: CASRGDRASGELSF. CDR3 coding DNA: TGCGCCAGCAGAGGGGACAGGGCGTCCGGGGAGCTGTCTTTT.

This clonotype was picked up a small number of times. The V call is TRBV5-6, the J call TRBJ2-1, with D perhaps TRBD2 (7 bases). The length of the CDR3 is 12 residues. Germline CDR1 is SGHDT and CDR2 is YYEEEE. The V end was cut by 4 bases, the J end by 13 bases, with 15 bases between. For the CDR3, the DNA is TGTGCCAGCAGCCAGGACAGCGGGAAACAGTTCTTC. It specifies CASSQDSGKQFF.

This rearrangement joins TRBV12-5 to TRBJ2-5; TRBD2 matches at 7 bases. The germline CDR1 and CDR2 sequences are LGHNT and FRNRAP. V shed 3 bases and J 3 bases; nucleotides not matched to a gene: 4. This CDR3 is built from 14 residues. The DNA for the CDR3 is TGTGCTAGTGGTTTTGTCCTAGCGGAAGAGACCCAGTACTTC. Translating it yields CASGFVLAEETQYF.

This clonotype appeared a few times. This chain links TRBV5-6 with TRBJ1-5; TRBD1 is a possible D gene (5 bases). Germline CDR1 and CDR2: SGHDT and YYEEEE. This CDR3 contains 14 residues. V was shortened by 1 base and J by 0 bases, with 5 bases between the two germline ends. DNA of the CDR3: TGTGCCAGCAGCTTGAGGGGTAGCAATCAGCCCCAGCATTTT. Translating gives CASSLRGSNQPQHF.

The CDR3 DNA reads TGCGCCAGCAGGATCAAGGGCTCACCCCTCCACTTT. This codes for CASRIKGSPLHF. J is TRBJ1-6 and V is TRBV5-1, with unresolved D. Per germline, CDR1 SGHRS and CDR2 YFSETQ. The CDR3 runs 12 residues. With 5 bases removed from V and 10 bases from J, the gap between germline ends came to 10 bases.

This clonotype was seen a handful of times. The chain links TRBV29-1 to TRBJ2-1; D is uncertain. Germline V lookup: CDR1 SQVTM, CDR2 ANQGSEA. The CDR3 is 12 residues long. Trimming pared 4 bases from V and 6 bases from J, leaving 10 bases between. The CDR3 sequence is CSVVQVGNEQFF. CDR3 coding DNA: TGCAGCGTTGTTCAGGTCGGCAATGAGCAGTTCTTC.

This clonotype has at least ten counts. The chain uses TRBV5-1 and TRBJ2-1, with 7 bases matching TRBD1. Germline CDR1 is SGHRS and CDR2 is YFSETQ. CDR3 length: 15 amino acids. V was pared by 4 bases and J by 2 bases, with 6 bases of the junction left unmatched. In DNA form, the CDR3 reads TGCGCCAGCAGCAGTACAGGGGCCCCCTACAATGAGCAGTTCTTC. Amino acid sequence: CASSSTGAPYNEQFF.

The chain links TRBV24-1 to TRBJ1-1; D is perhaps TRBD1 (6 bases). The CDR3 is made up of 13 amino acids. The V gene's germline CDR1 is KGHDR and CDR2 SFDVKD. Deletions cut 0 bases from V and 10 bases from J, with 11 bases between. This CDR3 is CATSDLIQGTAFF. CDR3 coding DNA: TGTGCCACCAGTGATTTGATCCAGGGGACAGCTTTCTTT.

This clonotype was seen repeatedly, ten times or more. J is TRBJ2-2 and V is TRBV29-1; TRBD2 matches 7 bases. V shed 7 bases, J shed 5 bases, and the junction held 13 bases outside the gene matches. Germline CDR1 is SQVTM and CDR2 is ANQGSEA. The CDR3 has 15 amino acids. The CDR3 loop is CSALSAGDRTGELFF. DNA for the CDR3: TGCAGCGCCCTCAGCGCGGGAGATAGGACCGGGGAGCTGTTTTTT.

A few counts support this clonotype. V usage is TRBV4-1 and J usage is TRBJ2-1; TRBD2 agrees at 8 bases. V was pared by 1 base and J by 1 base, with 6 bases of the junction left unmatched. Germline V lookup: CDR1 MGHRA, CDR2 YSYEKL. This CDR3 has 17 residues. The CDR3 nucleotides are TGCGCCAGCAGCCAAGGGCTAGCGGGTGAGTCCTACAATGAGCAGTTCTTC. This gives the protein CASSQGLAGESYNEQFF.

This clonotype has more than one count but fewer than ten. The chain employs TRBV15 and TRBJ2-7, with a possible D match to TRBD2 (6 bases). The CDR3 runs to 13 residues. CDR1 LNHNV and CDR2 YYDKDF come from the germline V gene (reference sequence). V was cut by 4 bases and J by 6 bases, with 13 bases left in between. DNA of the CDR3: TGTGCCACCAGCATATCCCGGGGGAGCGAGCAGTACTTC. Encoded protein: CATSISRGSEQYF.

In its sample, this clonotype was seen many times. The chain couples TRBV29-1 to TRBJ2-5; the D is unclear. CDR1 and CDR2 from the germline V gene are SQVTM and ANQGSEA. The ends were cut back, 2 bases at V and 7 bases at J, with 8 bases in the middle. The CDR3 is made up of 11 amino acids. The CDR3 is CSVEWVGTQYF. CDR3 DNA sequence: TGCAGCGTTGAATGGGTGGGGACCCAGTACTTC.

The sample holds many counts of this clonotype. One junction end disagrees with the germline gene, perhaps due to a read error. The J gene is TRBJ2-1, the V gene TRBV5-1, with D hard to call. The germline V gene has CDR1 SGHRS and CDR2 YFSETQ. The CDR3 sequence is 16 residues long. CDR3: CASSLDSGTKYNEQSF. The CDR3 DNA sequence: TGCGCCAGCAGCTTGGACTCCGGCACAAAGTACAATGAGCAGTCCTTC.

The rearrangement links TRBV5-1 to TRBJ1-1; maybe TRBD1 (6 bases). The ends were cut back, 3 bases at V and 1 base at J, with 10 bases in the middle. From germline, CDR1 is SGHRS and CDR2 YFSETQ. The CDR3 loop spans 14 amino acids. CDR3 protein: CASSWGTPNTEAFF. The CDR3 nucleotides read TGCGCCAGCAGCTGGGGGACACCGAACACTGAAGCTTTCTTT.

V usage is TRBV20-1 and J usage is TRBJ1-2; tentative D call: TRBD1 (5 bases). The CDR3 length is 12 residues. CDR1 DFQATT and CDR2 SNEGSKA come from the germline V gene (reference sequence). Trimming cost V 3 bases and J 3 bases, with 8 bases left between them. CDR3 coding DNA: TGCAGTGCTAGTGGGGACGACTATGGCTACACCTTC. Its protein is CSASGDDYGYTF.

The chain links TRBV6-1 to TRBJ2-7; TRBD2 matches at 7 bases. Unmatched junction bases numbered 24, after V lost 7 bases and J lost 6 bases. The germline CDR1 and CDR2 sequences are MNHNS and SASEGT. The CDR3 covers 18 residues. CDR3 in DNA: TGTGCCAGCAATGGGTTCGTCGGGGGGTCATTCCCCTCCGGCGAGCAGTACGTC. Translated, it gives CASNGFVGGSFPSGEQYV.

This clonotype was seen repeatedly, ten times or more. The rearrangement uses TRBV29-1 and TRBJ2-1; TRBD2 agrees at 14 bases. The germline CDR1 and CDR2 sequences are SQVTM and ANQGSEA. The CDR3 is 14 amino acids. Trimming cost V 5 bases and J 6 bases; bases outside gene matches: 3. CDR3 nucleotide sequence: TGCAGCGTTTCGGGACTAGCGGGAGTCAATGAGCAGTTCTTC. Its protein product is CSVSGLAGVNEQFF.